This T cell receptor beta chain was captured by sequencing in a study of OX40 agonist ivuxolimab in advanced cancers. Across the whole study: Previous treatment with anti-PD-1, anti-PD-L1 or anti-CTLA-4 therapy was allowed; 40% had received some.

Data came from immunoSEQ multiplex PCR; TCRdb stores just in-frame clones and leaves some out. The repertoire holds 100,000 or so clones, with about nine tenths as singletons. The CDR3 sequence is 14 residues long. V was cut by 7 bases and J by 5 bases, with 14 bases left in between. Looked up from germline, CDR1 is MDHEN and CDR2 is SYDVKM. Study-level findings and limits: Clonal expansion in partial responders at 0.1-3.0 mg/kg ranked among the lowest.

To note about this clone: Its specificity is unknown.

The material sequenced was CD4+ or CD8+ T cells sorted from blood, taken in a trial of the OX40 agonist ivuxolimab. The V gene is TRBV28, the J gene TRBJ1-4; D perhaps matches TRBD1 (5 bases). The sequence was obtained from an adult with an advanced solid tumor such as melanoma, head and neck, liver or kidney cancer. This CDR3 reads CASNSGRPNEKLFF. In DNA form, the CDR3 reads TGTGCCAGCAACTCAGGGAGACCAAATGAAAAACTGTTTTTT.